The 6 T cell receptor beta chains below come from one sample, sequenced in a study of blood T cells in healthy people across ages (dated by TCRdb to 2015 to 2017). The library was obtained by 5' RACE. TCRdb shows the sequencer as Illumina HiSeq 2500. A second PCR of roughly 7 to 11 cycles was run with a J-beta primer mix and a sample-barcoded 5' primer. TCRdb reprocessed the public reads (quality trimming at Q25 with fastp, clone calling with MiXCR) and kept in-frame beta chains. For every CDR3 protein sequence, its rows merge into one entry that carries the most common genes and DNA. The sample includes roughly 560,000 distinct CDR3 sequences, with 24% observed a single time. The top ten constitute around 10% of the sample. A further study also used this sample, focusing on T cells of mothers and their children.

Sequences were obtained from blood. These receptors were collected from a boy aged 5-17 years in good health.

This clonotype was observed a handful of times. CDR3 DNA sequence: TGTGCCAGCAGCGCGAGCAATTCTTACGAGCAGTACTTC. Protein sequence: CASSASNSYEQYF. V gene TRBV9 combines with J gene TRBJ2-7, with D unresolved. CDR1 and CDR2 from the germline V gene are SGDLS and YYNGEE. Trimming pared 3 bases from V and 4 bases from J, leaving 11 bases between. This CDR3 region has 13 residues.

This clonotype has a count of ten or more. The genes are TRBV6-5 and TRBJ2-7; D is ambiguous. The CDR3 length is 13 residues. CDR1 is MNHEY, CDR2 SVGAGI, per germline. The V end lost 8 bases, the J end lost 6 bases, and 17 bases lay between the germline ends. This chain's CDR3 is CASATTRASEQYF. In DNA, the CDR3 is TGTGCCAGCGCCACGACCCGTGCCTCCGAGCAGTACTTC.

DNA for the CDR3: TGCAGCGCAATGCCGTTCTACGAGCAGTACTTC. It specifies CSAMPFYEQYF. The rearrangement uses TRBV20-1 and TRBJ2-7; D not resolved. CDR3 length: 11 amino acids. CDR1 is DFQATT, CDR2 SNEGSKA, per germline (reference sequence).

Notes on this clonotype: Mismatch with germline at one junction end may stem from a read error. V is TRBV20-1 and J is TRBJ2-7; 7 positions agree with TRBD2. Germline values: CDR1 DFQATT, CDR2 SNEGSKA (reference sequence). CDR3 length: 13 amino acids. The CDR3 loop reads CSTRPPGGNEQYF. CDR3 coding DNA: TGCAGTACTAGGCCCCCCGGGGGGAACGAGCAGTACTTC.

This clonotype was detected a few times. This sequence joins TRBV9 and TRBJ1-5, with 7 nucleotides matching TRBD1. J lost 7 bases, V lost 4 bases, and 14 bases had no gene match. There are 16 residues in the CDR3. The V gene's germline CDR1 is SGDLS and CDR2 YYNGEE. CDR3 sequence: CASSSSGDSTFQPQHF. The CDR3 DNA reads TGTGCCAGCAGCTCGAGCGGGGACAGTACCTTCCAGCCCCAGCATTTT.

J is TRBJ1-4 and V is TRBV29-1; 8 nucleotides align to TRBD1. The trim removed 2 bases at V and 8 bases at J, leaving 4 bases unmatched. The CDR3 is 13 amino acids. Germline CDR1 reads SQVTM; CDR2 reads ANQGSEA. CDR3 in DNA: TGCAGCGTTGAAATTACAGGGGGGGAAAAACTGTTTTTT. Translation: CSVEITGGEKLFF.